The next 26 T cell receptor beta chains were all read from a single sample in a study of CXCR3-negative and CXCR3-positive naive CD8 T cells. Study-wide points: Comparison of naive cells showed more hydrophobic TRB CDR3s in CXCR3-positive than in CXCR3-negative naive cells.

What these receptors recognize is not known. Each TRB cDNA library was prepared by 5' RACE (with UMI labels). TCRdb reworked the 5' RACE reads into one entry per CDR3 protein, no DNA. This listing includes about 98,000 distinct CDR3 sequences. The sequencing input was naive CXCR3+ CD8+ T cells from blood. Subset given: CD45RO-CCR7+CD27+CD95- naive CD8+ T cells expressing CXCR3 (TNR3+). These receptors came from a human donor in good health. Some clones in this sample may be carry-over from other donors' samples.

The chain uses TRBV4-2 and TRBJ1-1; without DNA, the TCRdb call of TRBD1 cannot be checked. From germline, CDR1 is LGHNA and CDR2 YNFKEQ. The CDR3 contains 16 residues. CDR3 region: CASSQDVRGMNAEAFF.

The chain is built from TRBV29-1 and TRBJ2-2; without DNA, the TCRdb call of TRBD1 cannot be checked. The CDR3 runs 14 residues. In germline, CDR1 is SQVTM, CDR2 ANQGSEA. CDR3 region: CSVLENGGNGELFF.

V and J are TRBV7-6 and TRBJ2-7; TCRdb names TRBD1, which stays unverified in the absence of DNA. Germline loops: CDR1 SGHVS, CDR2 FNYEAQ. The CDR3 runs to 17 residues. The chain's CDR3 is CASSLELQGVSIHEQYF.

The chain links TRBV30 to TRBJ1-2. This CDR3 is built from 14 residues. Germline CDR1 and CDR2: GTSNPN and SVGIG (reference sequence). The CDR3 protein is CASQGSRRAHGYTF.

This chain links TRBV14 with TRBJ2-1; TCRdb's assignment of TRBD2 cannot be checked, as there is no DNA. CDR1 SGHDN and CDR2 FVKESK come from the germline V gene. The length of the CDR3 is 17 residues. The CDR3 region is CASSQLLAGQEKNEQFF.

The J gene is TRBJ1-1, the V gene TRBV7-9; the TCRdb call, TRBD1, lacks DNA for checking. This CDR3 region has 14 residues. The germline V gene has CDR1 SEHNR and CDR2 FQNEAQ (reference sequence). CDR3 protein: CASSSTPAGGEAFF.

The chain carries TRBV7-8 and TRBJ2-5; absent DNA, TCRdb's TRBD1 call cannot be checked. CDR1 SGHVS and CDR2 FQNEAQ come from the germline V gene. The CDR3 is made up of 15 amino acids. CDR3 amino acids: CASSPRTPGGETQYF. The full variable domain, completed using reference TRBV7-8 and TRBJ2-5, is GAGVSQSPRYKVAKRGQDVALRCDPISGHVSLFWYQQALGQGPEFLTYFQNEAQLDKSGLPSDRFFAERPEGSVSTLKIQRTQQEDSAVYLCASSPRTPGGETQYFGPGTRLLVL.

The rearrangement joins TRBV9 to TRBJ2-1; TCRdb reports TRBD2, a call that lacks DNA to check it against. Germline lookup yields CDR1 SGDLS and CDR2 YYNGEE. CDR3 length equals 14 residues. The CDR3 is CASSVVPGLDEQFF.

The V and J genes are TRBV7-2 and TRBJ1-2. The length of the CDR3 is 14 residues. CDR1 and CDR2 from the germline V gene are SGHTA and FQGNSA. CDR3 region: CASSLIQLNYGYTF.

The rearrangement uses TRBV29-1 and TRBJ1-4. CDR1 is SQVTM and CDR2 is ANQGSEA in the germline V gene. The CDR3 runs 13 residues. The CDR3: CSAEGLLGEKLFF.

The genes are TRBV7-9 and TRBJ2-7; TCRdb picks TRBD1, but there is no DNA to check that call. Looked up from germline, CDR1 is SEHNR and CDR2 is FQNEAQ (reference sequence). The CDR3 has 12 residues. The CDR3 sequence is CASSNQGPEQYF.

The genes are TRBV4-1 and TRBJ2-3. This CDR3 has 16 residues. Germline V CDR1 and CDR2: MGHRA, YSYEKL. The CDR3 spells CASSQGQRLGTDTQYF.

The chain employs TRBV19 and TRBJ2-7; TCRdb outputs TRBD1, but without DNA this stays unchecked. The length of the CDR3 is 14 residues. Germline V gene sequence: CDR1 LNHDA, CDR2 SQIVND (reference sequence). CDR3 in amino acids: CASSSGTDPYEQYF.

The genes are TRBV27 and TRBJ1-2. The CDR3 is 11 amino acids. The V gene's germline CDR1 is MNHEY and CDR2 SMNVEV (reference sequence). This CDR3 is CASMTGWRYTF.

This rearrangement joins TRBV10-3 to TRBJ2-7; TCRdb's D call of TRBD1 is untestable without DNA. The CDR3 loop spans 14 amino acids. Germline V gene data show CDR1 as ENHRY and CDR2 as SYGVKD. The CDR3 protein is CAISESERQGEQYF.

The chain carries TRBV9 and TRBJ2-5; the D gene TCRdb calls, TRBD1, cannot be checked with no DNA. The CDR3 spans 16 residues. From germline, CDR1 is SGDLS and CDR2 YYNGEE. This CDR3 reads CASSVGEGFVRETQYF.

The chain joins TRBV6-2 or TRBV6-3 to TRBJ2-1; TCRdb designates TRBD2, a call that cannot be tested without DNA. The CDR3 spans 14 residues. CDR1 is MNHEY and CDR2 is SVGEGT in the germline V gene. The CDR3 loop is CACADSGGAYELFF.

The CDR3 loop reads CASSPNPRQPPVSLHF. The genes are TRBV28 and TRBJ1-6; TCRdb picks TRBD1, but there is no DNA to check that call. CDR3 size: 16 residues. Per the germline V gene, CDR1 is MDHEN and CDR2 is SYDVKM.

This chain connects TRBV7-9 to TRBJ2-5. The CDR3 consists of 13 residues. Germline CDR1 SEHNR, CDR2 FQNEAQ (reference sequence). CDR3 in amino acids: CASSPDTQETQYF.

The chain combines TRBV20-1 with TRBJ2-7. This CDR3 is 13 amino acids long. Germline values: CDR1 DFQATT, CDR2 SNEGSKA (reference sequence). The CDR3 loop is CSARETGLHEQYF.

This chain uses TRBV6-5 with TRBJ1-4; TCRdb's D call of TRBD1 is untestable without DNA. The germline gives CDR1 MNHEY, CDR2 SVGAGI. This CDR3 is built from 14 residues. CDR3: CASSGQGSGEKLFF.

This rearrangement joins TRBV11-2 to TRBJ2-1; the D gene TCRdb calls, TRBD2, cannot be checked with no DNA. From germline, CDR1 is SGHAT and CDR2 FQNNGV. The CDR3 is 18 amino acids. The CDR3 region is CASSFPTRSSGGYNEQFF.

The chain uses TRBV6-6 and TRBJ2-3; TCRdb proposes TRBD2, but this gene call is untestable without DNA. The CDR3 consists of 18 residues. CDR1 and CDR2 (germline): MNHNY, SVGAGI (reference sequence). This CDR3 is CASSYSWLDSTSTDTQYF.

This rearrangement joins TRBV29-1 to TRBJ2-6; without DNA, the TCRdb call of TRBD1 cannot be checked. The CDR3 runs to 21 residues. Germline assignment: CDR1 SQVTM and CDR2 ANQGSEA. The CDR3 is CSVEYLLVRDRRTSGANVLTF.

This chain uses TRBV5-1 with TRBJ2-1; TCRdb indicates TRBD2, and absent DNA this call remains unverified. Germline CDR1 is SGHRS and CDR2 is YFSETQ. The CDR3 covers 16 residues. The CDR3 sequence: CASSLSPGLADNEQFF.

This chain connects TRBV7-9 to TRBJ1-1. The CDR3 consists of 14 residues. CDR1 is SEHNR and CDR2 is FQNEAQ in the germline V gene (reference sequence). The CDR3 is CASSRLGSNTEAFF.